Presented here are 32 T cell receptor beta chains from one specimen sequenced in a study of regulatory T cells in long-lasting Graves disease (dated by TCRdb to the early 2020s). Receptor libraries were prepared by multiplex PCR. TCRdb lists the instrument as Illumina HiSeq 4000. To build TCR beta libraries, CDR3 regions were amplified by Arm-PCR using iRepertoire HTBI primers. TCRdb reanalyzed the raw reads on its own, using fastp at Q25 for trimming and MiXCR for clone calling, and kept in-frame beta chains. Each entry is one CDR3 protein sequence, shown with its most common DNA and genes. The sample data list 560,000 or so distinct CDR3 sequences, and about 16% of these were observed just once. The ten largest clones capture 12% of the sample. The time point label of this sample denotes: newly diagnosed GD, antithyroid drugs for less than 3 months. RNA was extracted from PBMCs in TRIzol for both TCR sequencing and RNA sequencing.

The same sample was also studied in work on T cells in Graves' hyperthyroidism and ophthalmopathy.

The source material was peripheral blood mononuclear cells (PBMCs), sampled at new diagnosis, from a patient treated with antithyroid drugs. Receptors were obtained from a man aged 18 to 30 with Graves disease. Donor details come from another sample of the same person, matched by shared clones.

This chain connects TRBV3-1 to TRBJ2-7; D is undetermined. The CDR3 is 16 residues long. The germline V gene has CDR1 LGHDT and CDR2 YNNKEL (reference sequence). The ends were cut back, 1 base at V and 2 bases at J, with 15 bases in the middle. The CDR3 loop is CASSQGAAAGTYEQYF. CDR3 DNA: TGTGCCAGCAGCCAAGGGGCGGCGGCTGGTACCTACGAGCAGTACTTC.

The gene calls are TRBV27 and TRBJ2-2; the D is unclear. V was trimmed by 3 bases and J by 4 bases, leaving 9 bases between them. This CDR3 is built from 14 residues. Germline values: CDR1 MNHEY, CDR2 SMNVEV (reference sequence). CDR3 amino acids: CASSFMVVTGELFF. The DNA for the CDR3 is TGTGCCAGCAGTTTCATGGTCGTCACCGGGGAGCTGTTTTTT.

This clonotype was observed a few times. This chain links TRBV15 with TRBJ1-2; 9 bases fit TRBD1. The CDR3 sequence is 18 residues long. Trimming at V came to 6 bases and at J to 7 bases, leaving 21 bases not matched to a gene. Germline lookup yields CDR1 LNHNV and CDR2 YYDKDF (reference sequence). CDR3 residues: CATRDTRTGEFTSRGYTF. For the CDR3, the DNA is TGTGCCACCAGAGACACCCGGACAGGGGAGTTTACTTCGCGTGGCTACACCTTC.

The chain links TRBV5-1 to TRBJ1-2; 11 bases line up with TRBD1. Looked up from germline, CDR1 is SGHRS and CDR2 is YFSETQ. This CDR3 contains 16 residues. The trim removed 4 bases at V and 7 bases at J, leaving 12 bases unmatched. The CDR3 loop is CASSGGTGGFLGGYTF. In nucleotides, the CDR3 is TGCGCCAGCAGCGGCGGGACAGGGGGGTTTCTTGGTGGCTACACCTTC.

This clonotype appeared many times. The chain uses TRBV2 and TRBJ2-7, with 14 bases lining up with TRBD2. The V segment lost 6 bases and the J segment 7 bases; nucleotides outside the gene matches: 8. Germline CDR1 is SNHLY and CDR2 is FYNNEI. The CDR3 contains 15 residues. CDR3 nucleotide sequence: TGTGCCAGCAGCCTCCGACTAGCGGGAGGGCGGGAGCAGTACTTC. Residues: CASSLRLAGGREQYF.

There are many counts of this clonotype. The chain couples TRBV6-1 to TRBJ1-5; D ambiguous. This CDR3 is 13 amino acids long. Germline V gives CDR1 MNHNS, CDR2 SASEGT. With 5 bases removed from V and 0 bases from J, the gap between germline ends came to 5 bases. This CDR3 is CASSPPSNQPQHF. The CDR3 nucleotides are TGTGCCAGCAGTCCACCTAGCAATCAGCCCCAGCATTTT.

V usage is TRBV9 and J usage is TRBJ2-7; 11 nucleotides agree with TRBD1. In germline, CDR1 is SGDLS, CDR2 YYNGEE. The V segment lost 4 bases and the J segment 7 bases; nucleotides outside the gene matches: 10. This CDR3 comprises 15 residues. This CDR3 is CASSPGQGAIGEQYF. CDR3 nucleotides: TGTGCCAGCAGCCCTGGACAGGGGGCTATCGGGGAGCAGTACTTC.

This clonotype was detected only a few times. The rearrangement joins TRBV20-1 to TRBJ2-7; D is uncertain. Germline CDR1 and CDR2: DFQATT and SNEGSKA (reference sequence). This CDR3 region has 16 residues. V was pared by 5 bases and J by 0 bases, with 20 bases between. The CDR3 reads CSAFQNGRSNSYEQYF. As DNA, the CDR3 is TGCAGTGCTTTTCAAAACGGACGGTCGAACTCCTACGAGCAGTACTTC.

There are many counts of this clonotype. The chain uses TRBV20-1 and TRBJ2-5; D not resolved. There are 11 residues in the CDR3. Trimming cost V 5 bases and J 7 bases, with 11 bases left between them. Germline V lookup: CDR1 DFQATT, CDR2 SNEGSKA (reference sequence). This CDR3 is CSASSLGTQYF. The CDR3 bases are TGCAGTGCTTCAAGCCTGGGGACCCAGTACTTC.

This clonotype was recorded a few times. The rearrangement links TRBV30 to TRBJ2-3; 10 nucleotides match TRBD1. This CDR3 has 16 amino acids. Trimming removed 3 bases from V and 3 bases from J; junction bases left unmatched: 9. Germline V gene data show CDR1 as GTSNPN and CDR2 as SVGIG (reference sequence). The CDR3: CAWRENPGQGTDTQYF. CDR3 sequence (DNA): TGTGCCTGGAGAGAGAACCCGGGACAGGGGACAGATACGCAGTATTTT.

This chain uses TRBV29-1 with TRBJ1-4; D remains unclear. The CDR3 is made up of 12 amino acids. Germline loops: CDR1 SQVTM, CDR2 ANQGSEA. The germline V and J ends were trimmed by 4 bases and 8 bases, with 11 bases remaining between them. The CDR3 DNA sequence: TGCAGCGTTGGGCTGTCAGGCGAAAAACTGTTTTTT. Encoded protein: CSVGLSGEKLFF.

Ten or more counts support this clonotype. The chain combines TRBV5-1 with TRBJ2-7, with 8 bases fitting TRBD1. The J segment lost 2 bases and the V segment lost 2 bases, leaving 6 bases of the junction unmatched. The CDR3 loop spans 15 amino acids. Looked up from germline, CDR1 is SGHRS and CDR2 is YFSETQ. CDR3 DNA sequence: TGCGCCAGCAGCTTCCGGACAGGGCACACCTACGAGCAGTACTTC. It is translated as CASSFRTGHTYEQYF.

Worth noting for this clonotype: A read error may produce the germline difference seen at one junction end. The J gene is TRBJ2-3, the V gene TRBV4-1; no clear D. This CDR3 has 14 amino acids. Germline assignment: CDR1 MGHRA and CDR2 YSYEKL. CDR3 DNA: TGCGCCAGCATCCAAGACGGGTACTCAGATACGCAGTATTTT. Protein sequence: CASIQDGYSDTQYF.

Ten or more counts support this clonotype. The V call is TRBV28, the J call TRBJ1-4, with unresolved D. This CDR3 comprises 15 residues. CDR1 is MDHEN and CDR2 is SYDVKM in the germline V gene. The V and J ends lost 6 bases and 3 bases respectively, with 14 bases between them. CDR3 sequence (DNA): TGTGCCAGCAGCCTGACGGGGAGGGCTAATGAAAAACTGTTTTTT. This gives the protein CASSLTGRANEKLFF.

This clonotype was recorded many times. The chain carries TRBV27 and TRBJ2-3; D unresolved. The CDR3 length is 13 residues. Germline assignment: CDR1 MNHEY and CDR2 SMNVEV (reference sequence). Deletions cut 2 bases from V and 6 bases from J, with 9 bases between. Here the CDR3 reads CASSLGRADTQYF. The CDR3 nucleotides read TGTGCCAGCAGTTTAGGTAGAGCCGATACGCAGTATTTT.

This clonotype was seen more than once but under ten times. A read error is possible here, since a much larger clone lies one base away. The rearrangement links TRBV18 to TRBJ1-1; 9 bases line up with TRBD1. J lost 3 bases, V lost 4 bases, and 6 bases had no gene match. Germline lookup yields CDR1 KGHSH and CDR2 LQKENI. This CDR3 is built from 15 residues. The CDR3 DNA reads TGTGCCAGCTCACTTCCCGGGACAGGGCACACTGAAGCTTTCTTT. Its protein is CASSLPGTGHTEAFF.

The V and J genes are TRBV7-9 and TRBJ2-7; no definite D call. CDR1 is SEHNR, CDR2 FQNEAQ, per germline (reference sequence). CDR3 length: 15 amino acids. The V gene lost 3 bases and the J gene lost 3 bases, with 15 bases spanning the gap. This CDR3 is CASSFSLEPLYEQYF. CDR3 bases: TGTGCCAGCAGCTTTAGCCTCGAGCCCCTCTACGAGCAGTACTTC.

This clonotype was counted at least ten times. The chain joins TRBV5-1 to TRBJ2-1; TRBD1 might be the D (7 bases). The CDR3 spans 16 residues. V lost 5 bases, J lost 4 bases, and 19 bases lay in between. CDR1 and CDR2 (germline): SGHRS, YFSETQ. CDR3 sequence reads: CASRGGAGQSYNEQFF. CDR3 nucleotide sequence: TGCGCCAGCAGGGGGGGTGCGGGACAGAGTTACAATGAGCAGTTCTTC.

The chain recombines TRBV6-1 with TRBJ2-3; no firm D call. Per germline, CDR1 MNHNS and CDR2 SASEGT. The V and J ends lost 10 bases and 8 bases respectively, with 7 bases between them. The CDR3 has 9 residues. Written as DNA, the CDR3 is TGTGCCACCGGCGGTACGCAGTATTTT. This encodes CATGGTQYF.

This clonotype was detected a few times. The V gene is TRBV28, the J gene TRBJ2-7; D ambiguous. The CDR3 is 14 residues long. The V end was cut by 6 bases, the J end by 4 bases, with 16 bases between. CDR1 and CDR2 (germline): MDHEN, SYDVKM. As DNA, the CDR3 is TGTGCCAGCAGAGAATCGGTGGTACCTTACGAGCAGTACTTC. It codes for CASRESVVPYEQYF.

This clonotype has more than one count but fewer than ten. This rearrangement joins TRBV30 to TRBJ2-3; D not resolved. Germline-derived CDR1 and CDR2 are GTSNPN and SVGIG (reference sequence). This CDR3 has 12 amino acids. The V end was cut by 0 bases, the J end by 5 bases, with 6 bases between. The CDR3 DNA follows: TGTGCCTGGAGTGTAATCGGAGATACGCAGTATTTT. Its protein product is CAWSVIGDTQYF.

This clonotype was seen ten or more times. The chain combines TRBV5-1 with TRBJ2-1, with a weak D call TRBD1 (6 bases). Germline CDR1 SGHRS, CDR2 YFSETQ. This CDR3 is built from 17 residues. The V end lost 0 bases, the J end lost 1 base, and 14 bases lay between the germline ends. The CDR3 region has the DNA TGCGCCAGCAGCTTGGTACAGGGAAGTGGTTCCTACAATGAGCAGTTCTTC. Protein: CASSLVQGSGSYNEQFF.

The gene calls are TRBV5-1 and TRBJ2-5, with D hard to call. Germline CDR1 and CDR2: SGHRS and YFSETQ. The CDR3 spans 14 residues. Trimming removed 2 bases at V and 5 bases at J, with 13 bases between. The CDR3 sequence is CASSLQPSGETQYF. The CDR3 nucleotides are TGCGCCAGCAGCTTACAGCCATCCGGGGAGACCCAGTACTTC.

J is TRBJ2-3 and V is TRBV5-1; 12 bases fit TRBD2. The ends lost 5 bases at V and 8 bases at J; junction bases unmatched: 9. The germline V gene has CDR1 SGHRS and CDR2 YFSETQ. This CDR3 is 15 amino acids long. In DNA, the CDR3 is TGCGCCAGCAGATTGACTAGCGGGAGTTCGGGTACGCAGTATTTT. Protein: CASRLTSGSSGTQYF.

This clonotype was found once. The chain couples TRBV4-1 to TRBJ2-1; D gene uncertain. The V end was cut by 0 bases, the J end by 13 bases, with 7 bases between. Germline V gene sequence: CDR1 MGHRA, CDR2 YSYEKL. The CDR3 is 11 residues long. CDR3 in DNA: TGCGCCAGCAGCCAAGAATACCGTCAGTTCTTC. As protein: CASSQEYRQFF.

This clonotype was seen at least ten times. The V gene is TRBV9, the J gene TRBJ2-7; a weak D match, TRBD1 (5 bases). V was trimmed by 0 bases and J by 6 bases, leaving 13 bases between them. Germline V CDR1 and CDR2: SGDLS, YYNGEE. The CDR3 runs 14 residues. This CDR3 reads CASSVVSTGSEQYF. CDR3 sequence (DNA): TGTGCCAGCAGCGTAGTTTCTACAGGTTCCGAGCAGTACTTC.

This clonotype has only one observation. This chain joins TRBV7-6 and TRBJ2-3; D is perhaps TRBD2 (5 bases). Trimming pared 5 bases from V and 7 bases from J, leaving 13 bases between. The CDR3 extends over 13 amino acids. The germline V gene encodes CDR1 SGHVS and CDR2 FNYEAQ. For the CDR3, the DNA is TGTGCCAGCAGCCCCGTCGGCGGGCATACGCAGTATTTT. Protein sequence: CASSPVGGHTQYF. The full variable domain, rest sourced from reference TRBV7-6 and TRBJ2-3, is GAGVSQSPRYKVTKRGQDVALRCDPISGHVSLYWYRQALGQGPEFLTYFNYEAQQDKSGLPNDRFSAERPEGSISTLTIQRTEQRDSAMYRCASSPVGGHTQYFGPGTRLTVL.

This clonotype was observed at least ten times. The J gene is TRBJ1-1, the V gene TRBV11-1; D not resolved. The CDR3 has 13 amino acids. Germline CDR1 SGHAT, CDR2 FQDESV (reference sequence). V was pared by 7 bases and J by 8 bases, with 17 bases between. CDR3 in amino acids: CASTPSGRPEAFF. Here the CDR3 DNA reads TGTGCCAGCACCCCCAGCGGACGGCCCGAAGCTTTCTTT.

This clonotype has more than one count but fewer than ten. The rearrangement links TRBV5-4 to TRBJ1-1, with a tentative D call TRBD1 (5 bases). The CDR3 covers 14 residues. With 0 bases removed from V and 7 bases from J, the gap between germline ends came to 13 bases. Germline-derived CDR1 and CDR2 are SGHNT and YYREEE (reference sequence). DNA of the CDR3: TGTGCCAGCAGCTTGGCCGGGACGGACGATGAAGCTTTCTTT. Translation gives CASSLAGTDDEAFF. Filled out from reference TRBV5-4 and TRBJ1-1, the complete variable domain reads ETGVTQSPTHLIKTRGQQVTLRCSSQSGHNTVSWYQQALGQGPQFIFQYYREEENGRGNFPPRFSGLQFPNYSSELNVNALELDDSALYLCASSLAGTDDEAFFGQGTRLTVV.

The rearrangement links TRBV24-1 to TRBJ1-3; TRBD1 aligns across 7 bases. J was trimmed by 2 bases and V by 7 bases; bases with no gene match: 10. CDR3 length: 16 amino acids. Per the germline V gene, CDR1 is KGHDR and CDR2 is SFDVKD. The CDR3 protein is CATSLETGETGNTIYF. CDR3 nucleotides: TGTGCCACCAGCCTTGAAACAGGGGAAACTGGAAACACCATATATTTT.

The chain links TRBV4-2 to TRBJ2-7; the D gene is possibly TRBD2 (6 bases). With 1 base removed from V and 4 bases from J, the gap between germline ends came to 29 bases. The CDR3 is made up of 20 amino acids. CDR1 is LGHNA, CDR2 YNFKEQ, per germline. The CDR3 protein is CASSQGPRGRQRSLHYEQYF. Here the CDR3 DNA reads TGTGCCAGCAGCCAAGGACCTCGAGGGAGGCAACGCTCCCTACATTACGAGCAGTACTTC.

This clonotype has just a few counts. V is TRBV6-8 and J is TRBJ1-5; no firm D call. Germline assignment: CDR1 MNHGY and CDR2 SAAAGT. The CDR3 runs 14 residues. V lost 5 bases to trimming and J lost 1 base, with 9 bases between them. This CDR3 reads CASSAGISNQPQHF. CDR3 nucleotide sequence: TGTGCCAGCAGTGCCGGGATAAGCAATCAGCCCCAGCATTTT.